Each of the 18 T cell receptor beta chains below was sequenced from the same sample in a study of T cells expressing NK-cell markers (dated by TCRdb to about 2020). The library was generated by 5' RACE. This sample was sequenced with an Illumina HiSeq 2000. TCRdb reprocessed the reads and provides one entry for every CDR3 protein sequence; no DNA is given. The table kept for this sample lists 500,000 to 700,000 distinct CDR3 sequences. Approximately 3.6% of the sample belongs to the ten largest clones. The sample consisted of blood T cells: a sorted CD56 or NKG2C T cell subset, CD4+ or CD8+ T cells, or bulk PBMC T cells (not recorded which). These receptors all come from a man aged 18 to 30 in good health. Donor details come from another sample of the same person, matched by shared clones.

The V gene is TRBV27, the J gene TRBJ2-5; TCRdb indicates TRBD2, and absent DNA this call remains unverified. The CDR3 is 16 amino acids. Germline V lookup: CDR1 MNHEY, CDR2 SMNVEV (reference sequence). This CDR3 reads CASSLGTSGTSETQYF.

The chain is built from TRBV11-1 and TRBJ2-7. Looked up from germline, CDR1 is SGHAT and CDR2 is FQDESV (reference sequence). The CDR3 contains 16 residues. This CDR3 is CASSLDQDKLVYEQYF. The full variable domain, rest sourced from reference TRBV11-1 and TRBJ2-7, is EAEVAQSPRYKITEKSQAVAFWCDPISGHATLYWYRQILGQGPELLVQFQDESVVDDSQLPKDRFSAERLKGVDSTLKIQPAELGDSAMYLCASSLDQDKLVYEQYFGPGTRLTVT.

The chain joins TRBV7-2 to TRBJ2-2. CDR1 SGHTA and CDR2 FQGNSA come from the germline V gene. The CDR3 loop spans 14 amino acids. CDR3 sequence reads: CASSLELNTGELFF. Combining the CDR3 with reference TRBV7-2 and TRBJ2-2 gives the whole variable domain GAGVSQSPSNKVTEKGKDVELRCDPISGHTALYWYRQSLGQGLEFLIYFQGNSAPDKSGLPSDRFSAERTGGSVSTLTIQRTQQEDSAVYLCASSLELNTGELFFGEGSRLTVL.

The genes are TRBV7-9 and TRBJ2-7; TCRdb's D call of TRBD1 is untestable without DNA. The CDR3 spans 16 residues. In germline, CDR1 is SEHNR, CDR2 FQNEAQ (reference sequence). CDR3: CASSLTTGLRGYEQYF.

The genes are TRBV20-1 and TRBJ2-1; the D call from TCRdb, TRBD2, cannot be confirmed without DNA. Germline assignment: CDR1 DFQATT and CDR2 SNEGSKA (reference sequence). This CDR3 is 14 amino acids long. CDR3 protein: CSASEVAGVDEQFF.

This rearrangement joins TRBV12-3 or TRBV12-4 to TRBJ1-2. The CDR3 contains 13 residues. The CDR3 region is CASSSRGGAGYTF.

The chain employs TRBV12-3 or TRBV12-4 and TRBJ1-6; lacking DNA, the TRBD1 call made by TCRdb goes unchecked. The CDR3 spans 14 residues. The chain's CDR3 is CASSVGQHNSPLHF.

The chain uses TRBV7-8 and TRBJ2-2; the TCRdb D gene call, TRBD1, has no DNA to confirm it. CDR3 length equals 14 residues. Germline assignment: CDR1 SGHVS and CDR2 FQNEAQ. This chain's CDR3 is CASSPDRSIGELFF.

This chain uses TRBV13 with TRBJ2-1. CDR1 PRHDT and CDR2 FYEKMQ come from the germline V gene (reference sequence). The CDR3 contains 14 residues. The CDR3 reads CASSLIQSYNEQFF.

CDR3 sequence: CASGLAGGRAGELFF. The J gene is TRBJ2-2, the V gene TRBV7-2; TCRdb outputs TRBD2, but without DNA this stays unchecked. In germline, CDR1 is SGHTA, CDR2 FQGNSA. This CDR3 is built from 15 residues.

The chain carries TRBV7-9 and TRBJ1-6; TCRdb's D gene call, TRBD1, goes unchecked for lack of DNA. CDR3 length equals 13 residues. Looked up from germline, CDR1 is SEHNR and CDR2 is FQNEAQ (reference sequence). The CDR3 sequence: CASSLRPGAPLHF.

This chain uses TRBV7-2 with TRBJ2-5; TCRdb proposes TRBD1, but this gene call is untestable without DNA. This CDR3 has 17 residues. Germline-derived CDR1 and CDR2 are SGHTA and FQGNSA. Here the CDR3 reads CASSERLGTGSQETQYF. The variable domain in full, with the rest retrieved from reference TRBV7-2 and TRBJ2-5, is GAGVSQSPSNKVTEKGKDVELRCDPISGHTALYWYRQSLGQGLEFLIYFQGNSAPDKSGLPSDRFSAERTGGSVSTLTIQRTQQEDSAVYLCASSERLGTGSQETQYFGPGTRLLVL.

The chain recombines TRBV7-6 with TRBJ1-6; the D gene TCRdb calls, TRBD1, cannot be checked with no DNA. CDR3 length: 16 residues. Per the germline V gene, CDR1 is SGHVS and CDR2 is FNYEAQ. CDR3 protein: CASSLRGGRSNSPLHF.

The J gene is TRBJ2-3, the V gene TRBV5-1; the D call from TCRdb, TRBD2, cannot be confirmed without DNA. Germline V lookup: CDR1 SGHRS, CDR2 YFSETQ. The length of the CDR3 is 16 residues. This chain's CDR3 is CASSSLVGFGADTQYF. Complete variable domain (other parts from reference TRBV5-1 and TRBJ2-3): KAGVTQTPRYLIKTRGQQVTLSCSPISGHRSVSWYQQTPGQGLQFLFEYFSETQRNKGNFPGRFSGRQFSNSRSEMNVSTLELGDSALYLCASSSLVGFGADTQYFGPGTRLTVL.

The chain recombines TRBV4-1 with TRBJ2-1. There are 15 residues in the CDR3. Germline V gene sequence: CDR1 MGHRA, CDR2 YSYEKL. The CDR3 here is CASSQVEWDYNEQFF.

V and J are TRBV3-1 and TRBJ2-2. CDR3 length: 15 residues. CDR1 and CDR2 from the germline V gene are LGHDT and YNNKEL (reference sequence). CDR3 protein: CASSQSNVGAGELFF. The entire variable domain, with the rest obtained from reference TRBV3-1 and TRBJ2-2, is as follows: DTAVSQTPKYLVTQMGNDKSIKCEQNLGHDTMYWYKQDSKKFLKIMFSYNNKELIINETVPNRFSPKSPDKAHLNLHINSLELGDSAVYFCASSQSNVGAGELFFGEGSRLTVL.

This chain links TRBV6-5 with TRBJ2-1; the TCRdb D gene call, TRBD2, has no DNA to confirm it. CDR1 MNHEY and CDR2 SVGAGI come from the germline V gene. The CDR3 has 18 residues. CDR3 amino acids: CASSSRLAGGYSAREQFF.

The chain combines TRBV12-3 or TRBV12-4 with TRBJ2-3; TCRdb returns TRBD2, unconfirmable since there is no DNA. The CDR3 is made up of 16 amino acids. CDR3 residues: CASSATGVQRLDTQYF.